This TCR beta chain was documented in a study of cytomegalovirus exposure and HLA in healthy donors (dated by TCRdb to about 2017). Background on the whole study: An earlier analysis of approximately 590 of the donors reported 250 to 350 Gb of sequence data and 117 million unique TCR beta sequences from roughly 200 million T cells. About 280 gigabases of sequencing data and 91 million or so unique TCR sequences made up an early release that covered approximately 700 HLA-typed donors. Of the roughly 430 genotyped donors, roughly 85% fell in the genetic ancestry cluster associated with self-reported Caucasian donors. The aim of the study was to test whether cataloging public T cell receptors could identify signatures of past pathogen exposure. The study used immunosequencing to profile the T cell repertoires of hundreds of subjects and linked those repertoires to cytomegalovirus serostatus. Along with the approximately 670-subject first cohort, a separate validation cohort of 120 different subjects was used. High-throughput TCR immunosequencing, statistical association of individual TCRs with disease status, and machine learning were combined to predict cytomegalovirus infection status. In a later analysis, previously published TCR beta repertoires from several hundred donors were re-analyzed and high-resolution HLA genotyping was added so that TCR occurrence patterns could be studied. In the later analysis, no new phenotypic data were used to find candidate immune exposures; instead, reliance was placed on TCR beta sequences and their occurrence across donors. An earlier analysis of 500 to 650 of the donors applied high-throughput TCR beta sequencing to assess whether each TCR beta V gene segment acted as functional or pseudogenic. Donor age, sex, ethnicity and CMV serostatus were collected together with the repertoire data. A later genetic analysis used genome-wide SNP genotypes for about 60% of the roughly 670 donors, treating that subset as a discovery cohort. Every repertoire in the discovery cohort had been generated on one and the same sequencing platform. HLA typing covered class I and class II loci at four-digit resolution. Typing coverage differed by locus: A, B, C, DRB1 and DQB1 were typed in about 629-640 donors, DQA1 in 500 to 550, DPA1 in 600 to 610, and DPB1 in approximately 450. Four to six DR-DQ haplotypes were handled as single units for association and clustering, since linkage in the cohort was strong. Across 398 genotyped donors of the cohort, an average of about 250,000 unique TCR beta nucleotide sequences per donor were sequenced, and roughly a sixth of those sequences were non-productive. The research as a whole found: Because some donors lacked HLA typing at each locus, the association tests relied only on the typed subset. A group of highly shared sequence variants was considered likely to be a technical artifact of the sequencing pipeline. When HLA alleles, especially DR and DQ, strongly co-occurred, TCR associations were difficult to assign to individual alleles. A later analysis found that most CMV-associated TCR beta chains appeared HLA-restricted, with HLA associations seemingly driven largely by CMV exposure. The cohort was sequenced for TCR beta chains only, and without alpha or paired-chain data the features that could be detected were limited. In a later analysis, the rate of TCR association differed among HLA loci, with DRB1 alleles having the most associated TCRs and HLA-C alleles having the fewest. Specific HLA alleles were associated with 16,951 TCR beta sequences at a false discovery rate of 0.05 in a later analysis. A further reported finding was that TCR beta sequences accurately predicted the HLA-A and HLA-B alleles for most subjects in the first cohort. In an earlier analysis of under 600 of the donors, most TCR beta V segments were observed in productive rearrangements about 87% or about 30% of the time, broadly matching IMGT annotations. In vitro tests confirmed that three of the cytomegalovirus-associated TCR beta chains recognize cytomegalovirus antigens. Some IMGT-functional V segments, including TRBV6-2 and TRBV6-3, could not be told apart with the 87-base-pair reads, so those segments were excluded. V-gene and J-gene trimming of TCR beta chains was associated with a missense DCLRE1C variant in a later genetic analysis, and the association was replicated in an independent cohort. In the study, some 160 TCR beta chains were listed as associated with cytomegalovirus. According to the authors, the approach could potentially be generalized to other disease states and immunological phenotypes. A later analysis found that HLA-associated TCR beta chains were more clonally expanded and had lower generation probabilities than equally common non-associated chains. Immune exposure information for the cohort was limited to CMV serostatus. A later analysis reported that several top co-occurrence clusters appeared linked to parvovirus B19, influenza, CMV and Epstein-Barr virus. Most TCR sequences were seen in very few donors, while some public TCRs were found in many individuals. Correlated functional status among segregating V segments might be attributable to linkage disequilibrium, but an unknown experimental factor could not be ruled out. Because counts were too low, approximately 18 rarely observed V segments, including chromosome 9 orphons, were excluded from the earlier analysis of a few hundred of the donors. In both the original and validation cohorts, the classifier was reported to diagnose cytomegalovirus status with high specificity and sensitivity. Sequencing depth was assumed to be roughly uniform across donors in the presence/absence analyses, though that assumption may not hold. In a later genetic analysis, fewer N-insertions in productive TCRs were reported among donors in an Asian-associated ancestry cluster than the roughly 640-donor mean.

The library was built by means of the immunoSEQ multiplex PCR assay. The multiplex PCR relied on a mix of 60 forward primers for TCR Vbeta segments and 13 reverse primers for TCR Jbeta segments. The CDR3 region of rearranged TCR beta genes was amplified from genomic DNA with a multiplex PCR assay. On the Illumina HiSeq System, the amplified TCR beta libraries were sequenced as 87-base-pair reads. In the authors' own workflow: Across the roughly 700 repertoires, a later analysis counted 78 million or so unique TCR beta chains, roughly 11 million of which were shared by at least two donors. Raw reads were error-corrected and collapsed into unique sequences with a nearest-neighbor algorithm that merged closely related sequences to remove PCR and sequencing errors. CDR3 sequences were aligned to IMGT reference sequences to assign V, D and J gene segments. For a sequence to be retained, a match of at least six nucleotides to both a V gene segment and a J gene segment was required. A rearrangement was called productive if the CDR3 had no stop codons and remained in frame with V and J, and every other rearrangement was called non-productive. Following IMGT convention, CDR3 was defined as the stretch from the second conserved V-encoded cysteine up to the conserved J-encoded phenylalanine. The earlier analysis of about 640 of the donors excluded any sequence lacking an unambiguous match to a single V gene segment. In an earlier analysis of a few hundred of the donors, V segments were called functional above 56.7% productive rearrangements and were called segregating when the between-donor standard deviation exceeded 5%. A statistical classification framework was built to diagnose cytomegalovirus status from the catalog of TCR beta chain sequences. In a later analysis, TCR nucleotide sequences were compared against IMGT/GENE-DB human TR gene sequences so that V and J genes could be assigned. A later analysis assigned CDR3 sequences and most-parsimonious VDJ recombination scenarios with the TCRdist pipeline. In a later analysis, each TCR beta chain was defined by its CDR3 amino acid sequence together with its V-gene family, and reads without a unique V-gene family were excluded. In a later analysis, approximately 640 highly shared, low-generation-probability nucleotide sequences were removed to address suspected cross-contamination and a sequencing artifact. In a later analysis, a clonal expansion index was calculated for each public chain from normalized within-repertoire ranks of inferred template counts. In a later analysis, generation probabilities were computed with a VDJ recombination model fitted to out-of-frame rearrangements, and the resulting probabilities were checked against IGoR. In a later analysis, TCR-TCR, TCR-HLA and TCR-CMV co-occurrence was scored with hypergeometric tests, and a repertoire-size bias correction was applied to TCR pairs. In a later analysis, false discovery rates were estimated by permuting HLA or CMV assignments 20 times. In a later analysis, co-occurring TCRs were grouped using DBSCAN, and TCRdist sequence similarity was added for clustering within HLA-allele-positive subsets. Repertoires with fewer than 30,000 or more than 120,000 public chains, plus five repertoires with anomalous nucleotide sharing, were excluded from co-occurrence clustering. Drawn from immuneACCESS, this table holds only the in-frame rearrangements with V and J called that TCRdb kept. Clones are partly lost; checked studies trace under half to an unresolved V gene and leave the rest unexplained. V and J calls and clone size follow that table, whereas D and trimming were derived from the DNA. The sample has tens of thousands of clones on record, approximately 70% of them singletons. Just under 20% of the sample is in the top ten clones.

Turning to this clone: The clone's antigen remains unknown. No base-level quality is on record; no much larger clone is a single base apart.

In total, approximately 700 healthy bone marrow donors made up the cohort. At the time of sampling, all cohort members were nominally healthy, though unrecorded immune exposures were likely present. The donor was CMV seropositive and belonged to the group of 250 to 300 seropositive cohort members. A peripheral blood sample was provided by each donor, and peripheral blood mononuclear cells were used for TCR beta sequencing. The Qiagen DNeasy Blood Extraction Kit was used to extract genomic DNA from the blood cell samples. V sheds 5 bases and J sheds 2 bases, leaving 9 bases between their ends. The CDR3 sequence holds 12 residues, the cysteine and phenylalanine included. Kept here is only the CDR3 DNA, which spans 36 bases and is read in frame from base 1. CDR1 and CDR2, looked up from the germline V gene (reference sequence), are GTSNPN and SVGIG.

The receptor comes from a woman aged 55 to 70 in good health and CMV-seropositive. The chain couples TRBV30 to TRBJ1-2; the D gene cannot be named for sure. The specimen was PBMCs. The CDR3 protein sequence reads: CAWVNQNYGYTF. The nucleotides read TGTGCCTGGGTTAACCAGAACTATGGCTACACCTTC.